Described below is a single T cell receptor beta chain sequence and its context. The identical CDR3 is also encoded by other nucleotide sequences in the sample. The entry originates in a study of shared clonotypes between healthy human individuals. The V end was cut by 0 bases, the J end by 1 base, with 8 bases between. Germline CDR1 SGDLS, CDR2 YYNGEE. This CDR3 is built from 14 residues. CD45RO-negative, CCR7-selected cells formed the naive CD8 fraction, which excluded terminally differentiated effector memory CD45RA+ cells. Generated by immunoSEQ multiplex PCR, the TCRdb table keeps only in-frame clones and is missing some. The table records about 2.1 million clones, approximately 92% of them present only once.

The TCR comes from a man between 18 and 29 years old in good health. Some clones in this sample may be carry-over from other donors' samples. The sequenced sample was naive CD8+ T cells from PBMCs. V is TRBV9 and J is TRBJ2-7, with D hard to call. CDR3 amino acids: CASSVGLGSYEQYF. In nucleotides, the CDR3 is TGTGCCAGCAGCGTAGGTCTGGGATCCTACGAGCAGTACTTC.